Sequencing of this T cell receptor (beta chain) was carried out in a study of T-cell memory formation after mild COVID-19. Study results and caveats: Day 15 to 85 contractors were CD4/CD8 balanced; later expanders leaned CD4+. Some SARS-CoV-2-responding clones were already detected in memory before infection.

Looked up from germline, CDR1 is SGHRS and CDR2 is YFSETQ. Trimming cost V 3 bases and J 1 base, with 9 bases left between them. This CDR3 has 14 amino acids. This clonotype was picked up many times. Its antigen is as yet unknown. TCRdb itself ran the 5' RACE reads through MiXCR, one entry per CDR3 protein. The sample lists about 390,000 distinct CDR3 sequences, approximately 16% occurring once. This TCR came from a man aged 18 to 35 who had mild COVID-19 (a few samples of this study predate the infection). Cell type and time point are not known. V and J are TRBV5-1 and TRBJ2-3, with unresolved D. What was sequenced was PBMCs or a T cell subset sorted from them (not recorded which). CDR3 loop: CASSSVGGTDTQYF. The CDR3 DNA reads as TGCGCCAGCAGCTCGGTTGGGGGCACAGATACGCAGTATTTT.